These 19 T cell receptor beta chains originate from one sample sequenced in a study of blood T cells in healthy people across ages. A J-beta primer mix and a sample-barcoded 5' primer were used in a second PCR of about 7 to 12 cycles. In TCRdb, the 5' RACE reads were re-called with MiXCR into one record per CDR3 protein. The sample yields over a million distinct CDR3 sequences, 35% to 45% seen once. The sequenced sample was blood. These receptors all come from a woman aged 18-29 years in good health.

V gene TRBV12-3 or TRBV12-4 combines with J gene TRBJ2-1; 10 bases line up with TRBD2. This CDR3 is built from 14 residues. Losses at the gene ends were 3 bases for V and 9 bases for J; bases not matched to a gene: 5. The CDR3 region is CASSFTTSGREQFF. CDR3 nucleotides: TGTGCCAGCAGTTTTACGACTAGCGGGCGTGAGCAGTTCTTC.

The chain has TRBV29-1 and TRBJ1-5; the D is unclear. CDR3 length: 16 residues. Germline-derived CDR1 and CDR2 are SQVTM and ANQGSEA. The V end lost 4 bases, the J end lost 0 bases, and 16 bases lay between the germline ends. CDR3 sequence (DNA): TGCAGCGTTGGAATGTCAGTAGGAGGTAGCAATCAGCCCCAGCATTTT. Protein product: CSVGMSVGGSNQPQHF.

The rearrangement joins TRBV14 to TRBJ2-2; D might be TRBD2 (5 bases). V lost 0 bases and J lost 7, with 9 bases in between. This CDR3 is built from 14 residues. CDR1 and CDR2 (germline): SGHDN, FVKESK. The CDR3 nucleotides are TGTGCCAGCAGCCAAGAACGGGGTATCGGGGAGCTGTTTTTT. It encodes CASSQERGIGELFF.

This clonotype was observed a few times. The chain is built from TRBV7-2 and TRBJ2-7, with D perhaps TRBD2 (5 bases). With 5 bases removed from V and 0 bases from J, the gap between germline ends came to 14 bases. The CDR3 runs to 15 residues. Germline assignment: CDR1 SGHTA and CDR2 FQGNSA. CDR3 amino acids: CASSPKRGYSYEQYF. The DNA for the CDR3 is TGTGCCAGCAGCCCTAAACGGGGTTACTCCTACGAGCAGTACTTC.

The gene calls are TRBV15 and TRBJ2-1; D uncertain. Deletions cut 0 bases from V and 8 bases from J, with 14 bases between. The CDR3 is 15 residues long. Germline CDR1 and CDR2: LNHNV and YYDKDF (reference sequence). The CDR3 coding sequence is TGTGCCACCAGCAGAGATAGGAATAGTATAGATGAGCAGTTCTTC. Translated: CATSRDRNSIDEQFF.

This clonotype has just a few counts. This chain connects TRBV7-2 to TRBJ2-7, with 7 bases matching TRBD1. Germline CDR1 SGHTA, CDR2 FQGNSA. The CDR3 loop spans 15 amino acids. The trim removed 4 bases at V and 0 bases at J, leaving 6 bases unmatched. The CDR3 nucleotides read TGTGCCAGCAGCTCGAGACAGGGCTTCTCCTACGAGCAGTACTTC. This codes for CASSSRQGFSYEQYF. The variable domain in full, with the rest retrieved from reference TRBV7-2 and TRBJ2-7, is GAGVSQSPSNKVTEKGKDVELRCDPISGHTALYWYRQSLGQGLEFLIYFQGNSAPDKSGLPSDRFSAERTGGSVSTLTIQRTQQEDSAVYLCASSSRQGFSYEQYFGPGTRLTVT.

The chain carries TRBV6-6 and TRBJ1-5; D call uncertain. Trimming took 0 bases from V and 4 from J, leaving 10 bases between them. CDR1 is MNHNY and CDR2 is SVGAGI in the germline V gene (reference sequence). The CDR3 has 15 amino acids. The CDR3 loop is CASSYSNSGNQPQHF. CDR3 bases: TGTGCCAGCAGTTACTCGAATAGCGGGAATCAGCCCCAGCATTTT.

In DNA, the CDR3 is TGTGCCAGCAGGGGTAGCAGTTCCCGCACAGATACGCAGTATTTT. Amino acid sequence: CASRGSSSRTDTQYF. J is TRBJ2-3 and V is TRBV12-3 or TRBV12-4; D not certain. This CDR3 has 15 amino acids. V lost 6 bases, J lost 1 base, and 14 bases lay in between.

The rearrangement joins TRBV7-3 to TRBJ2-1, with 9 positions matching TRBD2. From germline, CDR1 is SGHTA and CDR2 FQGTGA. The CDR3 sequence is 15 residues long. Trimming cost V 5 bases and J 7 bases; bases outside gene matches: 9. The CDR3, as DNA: TGTGCCAGCAGCCTTAGCGGGAGCCGTCGTAATGAGCAGTTCTTC. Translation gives CASSLSGSRRNEQFF.

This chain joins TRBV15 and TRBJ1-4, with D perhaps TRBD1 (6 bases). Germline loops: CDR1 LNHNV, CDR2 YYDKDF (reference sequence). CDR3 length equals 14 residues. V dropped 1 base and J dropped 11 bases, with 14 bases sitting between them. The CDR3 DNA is TGTGCCACCAGCAGAGCTTCGGGGGCTCGCAAACTGTTTTTT. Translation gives CATSRASGARKLFF.

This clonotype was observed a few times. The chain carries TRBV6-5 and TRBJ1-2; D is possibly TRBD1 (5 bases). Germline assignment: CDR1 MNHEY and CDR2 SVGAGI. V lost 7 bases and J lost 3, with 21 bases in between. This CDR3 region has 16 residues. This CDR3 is CASTWGGSLSHYGYTF. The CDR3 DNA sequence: TGTGCCAGCACCTGGGGCGGGAGCCTTTCTCACTATGGCTACACCTTC.

In DNA, the CDR3 is TGTGCCAGCAGTGCCAGCGGGGAGATCACAGATACGCAGTATTTT. This codes for CASSASGEITDTQYF. This rearrangement joins TRBV12-3 or TRBV12-4 to TRBJ2-3; 7 bases align to TRBD2. This CDR3 has 15 residues. With V trimmed by 5 bases and J by 2 bases, 7 bases remained unmatched.

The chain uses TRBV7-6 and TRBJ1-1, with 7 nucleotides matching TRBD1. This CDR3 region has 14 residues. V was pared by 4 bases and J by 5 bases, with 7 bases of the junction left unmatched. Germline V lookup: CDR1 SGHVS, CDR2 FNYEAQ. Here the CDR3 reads CASSSSTGWTEAFF. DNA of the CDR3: TGTGCCAGCAGCTCCTCGACAGGGTGGACTGAAGCTTTCTTT. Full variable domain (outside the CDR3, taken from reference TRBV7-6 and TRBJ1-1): GAGVSQSPRYKVTKRGQDVALRCDPISGHVSLYWYRQALGQGPEFLTYFNYEAQQDKSGLPNDRFSAERPEGSISTLTIQRTEQRDSAMYRCASSSSTGWTEAFFGQGTRLTVV.

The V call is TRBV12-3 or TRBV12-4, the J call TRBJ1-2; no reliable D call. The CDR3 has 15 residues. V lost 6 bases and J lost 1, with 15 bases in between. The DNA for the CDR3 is TGTGCCAGCAGAAGGCAGGCACAGATTAACTATGGCTACACCTTC. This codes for CASRRQAQINYGYTF.

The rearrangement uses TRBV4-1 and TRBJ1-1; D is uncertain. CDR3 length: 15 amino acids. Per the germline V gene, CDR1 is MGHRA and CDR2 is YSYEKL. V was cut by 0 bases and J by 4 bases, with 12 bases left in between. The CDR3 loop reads CASSQDVQALTEAFF. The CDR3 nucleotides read TGCGCCAGCAGCCAAGATGTTCAGGCCCTCACTGAAGCTTTCTTT.

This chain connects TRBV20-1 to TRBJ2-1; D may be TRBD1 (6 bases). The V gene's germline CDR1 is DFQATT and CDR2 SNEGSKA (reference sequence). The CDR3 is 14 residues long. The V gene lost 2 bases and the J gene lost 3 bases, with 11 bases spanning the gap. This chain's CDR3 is CSARRRGYYNEQFF. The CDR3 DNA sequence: TGCAGTGCTAGACGCAGGGGTTACTACAATGAGCAGTTCTTC.

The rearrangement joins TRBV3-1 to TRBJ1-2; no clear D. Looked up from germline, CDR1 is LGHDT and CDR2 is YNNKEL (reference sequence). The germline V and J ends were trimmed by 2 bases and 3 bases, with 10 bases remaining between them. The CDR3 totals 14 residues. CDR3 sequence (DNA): TGTGCCAGCAGCCAATCGGAACTCTACTATGGCTACACCTTC. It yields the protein CASSQSELYYGYTF.

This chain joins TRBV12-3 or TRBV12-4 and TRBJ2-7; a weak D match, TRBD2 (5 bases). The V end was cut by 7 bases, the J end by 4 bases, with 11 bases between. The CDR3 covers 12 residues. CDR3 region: CASTGGRYEQYF. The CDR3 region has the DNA TGTGCCAGCACTGGAGGTCGTTACGAGCAGTACTTC.

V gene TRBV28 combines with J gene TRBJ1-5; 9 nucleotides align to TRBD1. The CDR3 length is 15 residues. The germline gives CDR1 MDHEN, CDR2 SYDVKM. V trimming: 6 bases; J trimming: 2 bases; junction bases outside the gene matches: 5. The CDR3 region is CASRGQGTGNQPQHF. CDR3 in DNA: TGTGCCAGCAGGGGACAGGGTACGGGCAATCAGCCCCAGCATTTT. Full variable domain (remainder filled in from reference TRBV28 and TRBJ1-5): DVKVTQSSRYLVKRTGEKVFLECVQDMDHENMFWYRQDPGLGLRLIYFSYDVKMKEKGDIPEGYSVSREKKERFSLILESASTNQTSMYLCASRGQGTGNQPQHFGDGTRLSIL.